This TCR beta chain was captured in a study of tissue T cells after allogeneic stem cell transplantation. At the level of the study: Pathologist review favored tissue samples showing histologically apparent lymphocytes.

Study outcomes and limitations: In patients and mice, blood and spleen missed much of tissue repertoire. Some tissue clones might be persisting host cells; their alloreactivity or antigen specificity was not determined. Few T cell clones were shared across patients, but motif clusters showed tissue-specific shared signatures.

Worth noting for this clone: The target antigen is unknown.

The table came from immunoSEQ multiplex PCR; TCRdb's copy has only in-frame clones and leaves some out. This sample has some 24,000 clones, with around 67% found just once. The sequenced sample was tissue from the ileum, obtained at autopsy. The TCR comes from an older female donor with lung cancer.

This chain's CDR3 is CASSDHRDYGYTF. The CDR3 DNA reads as TGCGCCAGCAGTGATCACAGGGATTATGGCTACACCTTC. The chain has TRBV10-1 and TRBJ1-2; TRBD1 might be the D (6 bases). The CDR3 runs to 13 residues. Per germline, CDR1 WNHNN and CDR2 SYGVQD (reference sequence). Deletions cut 3 bases from V and 5 bases from J, with 10 bases between.